The 21 T cell receptor beta chains given below trace back to one sample, sequenced in a study of blood T cells in healthy people across ages. A second PCR, run for roughly 7 to 12 cycles, used a sample-barcoded 5' primer plus a J-beta primer mix. One entry per CDR3 protein, called by TCRdb with MiXCR from the 5' RACE reads. This table has hundreds of thousands of distinct CDR3 sequences, more than 50% appearing once. Sequenced: blood. Source of these receptors: a man aged 40-49 years in good health.

The V call is TRBV24-1, the J call TRBJ2-1; the match to TRBD2 covers 8 bases. The J call may be mistaken, given a closer DNA end match to TRBJ2-7. Per the germline V gene, CDR1 is KGHDR and CDR2 is SFDVKD. CDR3 length: 17 amino acids. The DNA for the CDR3 is TGTGCCACCAGTGAGGGACCGGGACTAGGATCTTACAATGAGCAGTACTTC. Translated: CATSEGPGLGSYNEQYF.

This chain joins TRBV10-3 and TRBJ2-7; 8 positions match TRBD2. V was clipped by 11 bases and J by 0 bases; unmatched bases: 3. This CDR3 spans 12 amino acids. Germline assignment: CDR1 ENHRY and CDR2 SYGVKD. The CDR3 region has the DNA TGTGCCGTTAGCGGGGACTCCTACGAGCAGTACTTC. The encoded protein is CAVSGDSYEQYF.

This chain links TRBV20-1 with TRBJ2-7, with 11 bases matching TRBD2. There are 13 residues in the CDR3. With 6 bases clipped from V and 4 bases from J, the junction kept 5 bases outside the gene matches. The germline V gene encodes CDR1 DFQATT and CDR2 SNEGSKA (reference sequence). The CDR3 region has the DNA TGCAGTGCCGGGACTAGCGGCCTTTACGAGCAGTACTTC. This encodes CSAGTSGLYEQYF.

This chain joins TRBV4-3 and TRBJ2-2; 8 bases are shared with TRBD1. From germline, CDR1 is LGHNA and CDR2 YSLEER. CDR3 size: 16 residues. Trimming removed 2 bases from V and 0 bases from J; junction bases left unmatched: 2. CDR3 nucleotides: TGCGCCAGCAGCCAACCGGGACAGGCGAACACCGGGGAGCTGTTTTTT. Translation: CASSQPGQANTGELFF.

This clonotype came up a few times. The chain is built from TRBV12-3 or TRBV12-4 and TRBJ2-3, with D possibly being TRBD2 (7 bases). The V end lost 2 bases, the J end lost 4 bases, and 16 bases lay between the germline ends. The CDR3 runs to 16 residues. In DNA, the CDR3 is TGTGCCAGCAGTTTACGGGGGGCGAAGAGGTCAGATACGCAGTATTTT. Translating gives CASSLRGAKRSDTQYF.

The V and J genes are TRBV7-3 and TRBJ2-1; possibly TRBD2 for D (5 bases). The V gene's germline CDR1 is SGHTA and CDR2 FQGTGA. This CDR3 has 16 residues. Trimming pared 2 bases from V and 4 bases from J, leaving 15 bases between. The CDR3 region has the DNA TGTGCCAGCAGCTTAGTGGCGGGCGTCCTGTACAATGAGCAGTTCTTC. This encodes CASSLVAGVLYNEQFF. Variable domain in full (rest from reference TRBV7-3 and TRBJ2-1): GAGVSQTPSNKVTEKGKYVELRCDPISGHTALYWYRQSLGQGPEFLIYFQGTGAADDSGLPNDRFFAVRPEGSVSTLKIQRTERGDSAVYLCASSLVAGVLYNEQFFGPGTRLTVL.

This clonotype was picked up a small number of times. The chain is built from TRBV28 and TRBJ1-4; D is uncertain. The CDR3 spans 15 residues. V dropped 8 bases and J dropped 0 bases, with 13 bases sitting between them. Germline CDR1 and CDR2: MDHEN and SYDVKM. The CDR3 sequence: CASLPGRATNEKLFF. CDR3 bases: TGTGCCAGCTTACCGGGGAGAGCAACTAATGAAAAACTGTTTTTT. Full variable domain (remainder filled in from reference TRBV28 and TRBJ1-4): DVKVTQSSRYLVKRTGEKVFLECVQDMDHENMFWYRQDPGLGLRLIYFSYDVKMKEKGDIPEGYSVSREKKERFSLILESASTNQTSMYLCASLPGRATNEKLFFGSGTQLSVL.

This clonotype occurred once. V is TRBV12-3 or TRBV12-4 and J is TRBJ2-7; D gene uncertain. This CDR3 is built from 14 residues. V gave up 1 base and J gave up 7 bases, with 14 bases separating them. The CDR3 DNA reads as TGTGCCAGCAGTTTAGTTTCCGTGACGAGTGAGCAGTACTTC. It yields the protein CASSLVSVTSEQYF.

The chain links TRBV7-2 to TRBJ1-2, with a possible D match to TRBD1 (6 bases). The V end lost 5 bases, the J end lost 4 bases, and 14 bases lay between the germline ends. Per germline, CDR1 SGHTA and CDR2 FQGNSA. The length of the CDR3 is 14 residues. CDR3 DNA: TGTGCCAGCAGCGGACACAGGGAGCGCTATGGCTACACCTTC. The encoded protein is CASSGHRERYGYTF.

As regards this clonotype: Compared with germline, one end of the junction differs, possibly owing to a read error. The chain recombines TRBV15 with TRBJ1-2; perhaps TRBD1 as D (5 bases). Germline V gene lookup returns CDR1 LNHNV and CDR2 YYDKDF (reference sequence). The CDR3 covers 18 residues. The CDR3 here is CAASGGTAPRRPGGGYTF. The CDR3 coding sequence is TGTGCCGCCAGCGGGGGAACAGCTCCCCGTAGACCCGGGGGTGGCTACACCTTC.

The chain is built from TRBV7-3 and TRBJ2-1; possibly TRBD1 for D (5 bases). CDR3 length: 16 residues. The germline V and J ends were trimmed by 2 bases and 1 base, with 12 bases remaining between them. Germline V gene sequence: CDR1 SGHTA, CDR2 FQGTGA. The DNA for the CDR3 is TGTGCCAGCAGCTTAGATGGGCCAGGGTCCTACAATGAGCAGTTCTTC. It specifies CASSLDGPGSYNEQFF.

This chain connects TRBV7-6 to TRBJ2-3; 13 bases line up with TRBD2. The CDR3 is 16 amino acids. With V trimmed by 1 base and J by 7 bases, 5 bases remained unmatched. Per the germline V gene, CDR1 is SGHVS and CDR2 is FNYEAQ. CDR3 sequence reads: CASSLELTSGRNTQYF. CDR3 DNA: TGTGCCAGCAGCTTAGAGCTGACTAGCGGGAGGAATACGCAGTATTTT.

The V and J genes are TRBV9 and TRBJ1-4, with D unresolved. The CDR3 has 16 residues. V shed 4 bases and J shed 3 bases, with 16 bases lying between them. In germline, CDR1 is SGDLS, CDR2 YYNGEE. The CDR3 spells CASSPQGDGSNEKLFF. The CDR3 coding sequence is TGTGCCAGCAGCCCCCAAGGAGACGGGTCTAATGAAAAACTGTTTTTT.

The V call is TRBV13, the J call TRBJ2-1, with D maybe TRBD2 (6 bases). Trimming took off 5 bases at V and 9 bases at J, with 14 bases between the two ends. Germline CDR1 reads PRHDT; CDR2 reads FYEKMQ (reference sequence). The CDR3 is made up of 13 amino acids. The DNA for the CDR3 is TGTGCCAGCAGCGCCCCCGGGGGAGGTGAGCAGTTCTTC. Protein product: CASSAPGGGEQFF. The full variable domain, with the rest looked up from reference TRBV13 and TRBJ2-1, is AAGVIQSPRHLIKEKRETATLKCYPIPRHDTVYWYQQGPGQDPQFLISFYEKMQSDKGSIPDRFSAQQFSDYHSELNMSSLELGDSALYFCASSAPGGGEQFFGPGTRLTVL.

On this clonotype itself: Sequence at one end of the junction differs from germline and may be a read error. The rearrangement links TRBV11-2 to TRBJ2-3; no firm D call. Germline lookup yields CDR1 SGHAT and CDR2 FQNNGV. The CDR3 extends over 11 amino acids. CDR3 nucleotides: TGTGCCCGCAGCTTAACCCAGACGCAGTATTTT. Translating gives CARSLTQTQYF.

The genes are TRBV5-6 and TRBJ2-2; 8 bases agree with TRBD2. Losses at the gene ends were 4 bases for V and 4 bases for J; bases not matched to a gene: 12. The CDR3 totals 17 residues. Per the germline V gene, CDR1 is SGHDT and CDR2 is YYEEEE. CDR3 coding DNA: TGTGCCAGCAGCGATGGGACTAGGTTCCTTACCACCGGGGAGCTGTTTTTT. Encoded protein: CASSDGTRFLTTGELFF.

The genes are TRBV15 and TRBJ2-1, with TRBD1 matching 11 bases. Germline lookup yields CDR1 LNHNV and CDR2 YYDKDF (reference sequence). The V segment lost 7 bases and the J segment 0 bases; nucleotides outside the gene matches: 11. The CDR3 consists of 18 residues. As DNA, the CDR3 is TGTGCCACCACCGCGGGACAGGGGGAAAGGGGCTCCTACAATGAGCAGTTCTTC. Translated: CATTAGQGERGSYNEQFF. Full variable domain (outside the CDR3, taken from reference TRBV15 and TRBJ2-1): DAMVIQNPRYQVTQFGKPVTLSCSQTLNHNVMYWYQQKSSQAPKLLFHYYDKDFNNEADTPDNFQSRRPNTSFCFLDIRSPGLGDTAMYLCATTAGQGERGSYNEQFFGPGTRLTVL.

CDR3 sequence (DNA): TGTGCCAGCAAGGATGACAGGGCTGCGACTGGGGCCAACGTCCTGACTTTC. It encodes CASKDDRAATGANVLTF. The chain combines TRBV6-1 with TRBJ2-6; the match to TRBD1 covers 7 bases. V shed 7 bases and J 2 bases; nucleotides not matched to a gene: 11. The CDR3 is 17 residues long. The germline gives CDR1 MNHNS, CDR2 SASEGT.

This clonotype was observed a few times. The rearrangement joins TRBV15 to TRBJ2-3, with D unresolved. The CDR3 runs to 14 residues. Per germline, CDR1 LNHNV and CDR2 YYDKDF (reference sequence). V was cut by 1 base and J by 2 bases, with 7 bases left in between. This CDR3 is CATSRVDNTDTQYF. The CDR3 coding sequence is TGTGCCACCAGCAGAGTTGACAACACAGATACGCAGTATTTT.

This clonotype has just a few counts. The chain is built from TRBV5-1 and TRBJ2-6; D gene uncertain. The germline V gene encodes CDR1 SGHRS and CDR2 YFSETQ. The CDR3 consists of 17 residues. Trimming left V 0 bases short and J 0 bases short, with 10 bases between. The DNA of the CDR3 is TGCGCCAGCAGCTTGGCCATAGTCATCTCTGGGGCCAACGTCCTGACTTTC. It specifies CASSLAIVISGANVLTF.

The V gene is TRBV4-2, the J gene TRBJ2-5; TRBD2 matches at 11 bases. In germline, CDR1 is LGHNA, CDR2 YNFKEQ. V dropped 4 bases and J dropped 5; count of bases not matched to a gene: 9. The CDR3 extends over 16 amino acids. CDR3 bases: TGTGCCAGCAGCCGGGATAGCGGGAGGGCCGAGGAGACCCAGTACTTC. It is translated as CASSRDSGRAEETQYF.